The 24 T cell receptor beta chains in this list originate from one sample, sequenced in a study of CD8+ T cells in alopecia areata. Described treatment: oral pan-JAK inhibitor, 5-10 mg twice daily. Extracted RNA was reverse transcribed, and the resulting cDNA served as sequencing template. Method: immunoSEQ multiplex PCR; TCRdb's copy keeps in-frame clones and lacks some. The repertoire holds fewer than 110,000 clones, with about nine tenths as singletons. The material sequenced was CD8+ T cells sorted from blood, taken at approximately week 34, from a patient treated with tofacitinib. The receptors derive from a human donor with alopecia areata.

The gene calls are TRBV29-1 and TRBJ1-1, with D tentatively TRBD1 (6 bases). This CDR3 contains 13 residues. Trimming took off 6 bases at V and 9 bases at J, with 20 bases between the two ends. The germline gives CDR1 SQVTM, CDR2 ANQGSEA. CDR3 amino acids: CSVQEGDSVQAFF. The CDR3 DNA reads as TGCAGCGTCCAAGAGGGGGATTCGGTACAAGCTTTCTTT.

The V call is TRBV15, the J call TRBJ2-7; weak D call: TRBD2 (5 bases). V lost 3 bases, J lost 5 bases, and 14 bases lay in between. The CDR3 covers 14 residues. Germline V CDR1 and CDR2: LNHNV, YYDKDF (reference sequence). This chain's CDR3 is CATSSLGEYHEQYF. The CDR3 DNA reads as TGTGCCACCAGCAGCCTTGGGGAGTACCACGAGCAGTACTTC.

V usage is TRBV18 and J usage is TRBJ2-7; possibly TRBD2 for D (5 bases). The V and J ends lost 6 bases and 5 bases respectively, with 14 bases between them. The CDR3 contains 13 residues. Germline V gene data show CDR1 as KGHSH and CDR2 as LQKENI. In DNA, the CDR3 is TGTGCCAGCTCGCCCCCGGCGGGCCACGAGCAGTACTTC. It codes for CASSPPAGHEQYF.

The chain carries TRBV4-2 and TRBJ2-7, with 9 nucleotides matching TRBD1. The germline V gene encodes CDR1 LGHNA and CDR2 YNFKEQ. J lost 7 bases, V lost 5 bases, and 9 bases had no gene match. CDR3 length: 14 amino acids. The CDR3 is CASSSGDRAQEQYF. The CDR3 DNA reads TGTGCCAGCAGCTCAGGGGACAGGGCCCAAGAGCAGTACTTC.

CDR3 protein: CAWSLSSGNEQFF. In nucleotides, the CDR3 is TGTGCCTGGAGCCTGAGTAGCGGTAATGAGCAGTTCTTC. The chain carries TRBV30 and TRBJ2-1; D possibly corresponds to TRBD2 (6 bases). This CDR3 has 13 residues. CDR1 is GTSNPN, CDR2 SVGIG, per germline (reference sequence). Between the trimmed V and J ends, which lost 3 bases and 7 bases, there was a span of 13 bases.

The rearrangement uses TRBV5-6 and TRBJ1-6; the D gene is possibly TRBD1 (6 bases). The germline V and J ends were trimmed by 4 bases and 0 bases, with 14 bases remaining between them. The CDR3 consists of 17 residues. CDR1 is SGHDT and CDR2 is YYEEEE in the germline V gene. This chain's CDR3 is CASSGQLRNSYNSPLHF. In DNA form, the CDR3 reads TGTGCCAGCAGCGGACAGCTCCGTAACTCCTATAATTCACCCCTCCACTTT.

The chain employs TRBV10-3 and TRBJ2-1; 8 positions match TRBD2. Germline V lookup: CDR1 ENHRY, CDR2 SYGVKD. V shed 10 bases and J 7 bases; nucleotides not matched to a gene: 6. The CDR3 length is 12 residues. CDR3 DNA sequence: TGTGCCACCGGGGGGGCCGTAAATGAGCAGTTCTTC. Protein: CATGGAVNEQFF.

This clone was detected only a few times. The chain couples TRBV7-9 to TRBJ2-3; D is undetermined. CDR1 is SEHNR, CDR2 FQNEAQ, per germline (reference sequence). The germline V and J ends were trimmed by 3 bases and 9 bases, with 13 bases remaining between them. CDR3 length: 13 residues. The CDR3 spells CASSLGAPNTQYF. CDR3 coding DNA: TGTGCCAGCAGCTTGGGCGCTCCGAACACGCAGTATTTT. The full variable domain, rest sourced from reference TRBV7-9 and TRBJ2-3, is DTGVSQNPRHKITKRGQNVTFRCDPISEHNRLYWYRQTLGQGPEFLTYFQNEAQLEKSRLLSDRFSAERPKGSFSTLEIQRTEQGDSAMYLCASSLGAPNTQYFGPGTRLTVL.

The chain recombines TRBV27 with TRBJ2-3; D is unresolved. The CDR3 length is 13 residues. Trimming removed 3 bases at V and 0 bases at J, with 4 bases between. Germline V gene sequence: CDR1 MNHEY, CDR2 SMNVEV (reference sequence). The CDR3 spells CASSFSSTDTQYF. The CDR3, as DNA: TGTGCCAGCAGTTTCTCTAGCACAGATACGCAGTATTTT.

This clone was observed a few times. The genes are TRBV10-2 and TRBJ2-7; the D gene is possibly TRBD2 (6 bases). V was cut by 6 bases and J by 3 bases, with 12 bases left in between. Germline assignment: CDR1 WSHSY and CDR2 SAAADI. This CDR3 contains 13 residues. The CDR3 spells CASSRDLNYEQYF. The DNA of the CDR3 is TGCGCCAGCAGCCGGGACTTAAACTACGAGCAGTACTTC.

J is TRBJ2-1 and V is TRBV7-6; 7 bases fit TRBD1. Losses at the gene ends were 5 bases for V and 5 bases for J; bases not matched to a gene: 9. This CDR3 is 15 amino acids long. The germline V gene has CDR1 SGHVS and CDR2 FNYEAQ. Here the CDR3 DNA reads TGTGCCAGCAGCCTAAGACAGGGTCCTAACAATGAGCAGTTCTTC. Protein sequence: CASSLRQGPNNEQFF.

This clone has a single count. The chain couples TRBV7-9 to TRBJ2-6; 7 bases are shared with TRBD1. Germline CDR1 is SEHNR and CDR2 is FQNEAQ (reference sequence). Trimming removed 3 bases from V and 0 bases from J; junction bases left unmatched: 11. The CDR3 extends over 19 amino acids. The CDR3 bases are TGTGCCAGCAGCTTCCTCCGGGACAGTTTCAGCTCTGGGGCCAACGTCCTGACTTTC. Translated: CASSFLRDSFSSGANVLTF.

The chain is built from TRBV7-9 and TRBJ2-1; TRBD1 agrees at 8 bases. Germline CDR1 SEHNR, CDR2 FQNEAQ (reference sequence). V lost 5 bases to trimming and J lost 1 base; unmatched junction nucleotides: 7. This CDR3 contains 16 residues. CDR3 nucleotide sequence: TGTGCCAGCAGCGGAGAAACAGGGGGGTCCTACAATGAGCAGTTCTTC. Translation: CASSGETGGSYNEQFF.

The chain recombines TRBV29-1 with TRBJ2-5; 9 bases map to TRBD2. The DNA end is a closer match to TRBJ2-7, so the J assignment may be wrong. Germline loops: CDR1 SQVTM, CDR2 ANQGSEA. This CDR3 comprises 14 residues. The CDR3 loop reads CSVEDMAAGGEQYF. CDR3 in DNA: TGCAGCGTTGAAGATATGGCAGCGGGGGGCGAGCAGTACTTC.

The genes are TRBV7-9 and TRBJ2-1, with 7 nucleotides matching TRBD2. From germline, CDR1 is SEHNR and CDR2 FQNEAQ (reference sequence). V shed 5 bases and J 5 bases; nucleotides not matched to a gene: 9. The CDR3 spans 15 residues. Here the CDR3 reads CASSAPGLGDNEQFF. In DNA, the CDR3 is TGTGCCAGCAGCGCACCAGGACTAGGAGACAATGAGCAGTTCTTC.

V usage is TRBV11-2 and J usage is TRBJ2-7, with unresolved D. The V gene's germline CDR1 is SGHAT and CDR2 FQNNGV. The CDR3 consists of 14 residues. V was shortened by 3 bases and J by 3 bases, with 12 bases between the two germline ends. The CDR3 here is CASSFKVVGYEQYF. DNA for the CDR3: TGTGCCAGCAGCTTCAAGGTCGTGGGCTACGAGCAGTACTTC.

The V call is TRBV28, the J call TRBJ2-7; 7 nucleotides line up with TRBD2. CDR3 size: 13 residues. The trim removed 2 bases at V and 6 bases at J, leaving 4 bases unmatched. Germline V CDR1 and CDR2: MDHEN, SYDVKM. The CDR3 nucleotides are TGTGCCAGCAGTTTAGTGTCGGGGGGCGAGCAGTACTTC. Translation: CASSLVSGGEQYF.

V usage is TRBV11-2 and J usage is TRBJ1-2; possible D gene TRBD1, 5 bases. CDR3 length: 13 amino acids. The V gene lost 5 bases and the J gene lost 8 bases, with 15 bases spanning the gap. Germline CDR1 SGHAT, CDR2 FQNNGV. The CDR3 coding sequence is TGTGCCAGCAGCCAGGACATTATGGAGGGCTACACCTTC. Residues: CASSQDIMEGYTF.

V usage is TRBV30 and J usage is TRBJ2-3; TRBD2 matches at 10 bases. The CDR3 contains 17 residues. After removal of 1 base from V and 1 base from J, the junction contained 8 bases not matched to a gene. The V gene's germline CDR1 is GTSNPN and CDR2 SVGIG (reference sequence). The CDR3 DNA reads TGTGCCTGGAGTGGGATCGCTAGCGGGAGAGGCACAGATACGCAGTATTTT. Translating it yields CAWSGIASGRGTDTQYF.

This sequence joins TRBV10-1 and TRBJ2-7, with 7 bases aligning to TRBD1. Germline V CDR1 and CDR2: WNHNN, SYGVQD (reference sequence). The length of the CDR3 is 14 residues. J lost 4 bases, V lost 4 bases, and 7 bases had no gene match. This CDR3 is CASSGLGRGYEQYF. CDR3 nucleotides: TGCGCCAGCAGTGGGCTTGGCAGGGGGTACGAGCAGTACTTC.

The rearrangement joins TRBV7-9 to TRBJ2-1; a possible D gene is TRBD1 (5 bases). Germline CDR1 is SEHNR and CDR2 is FQNEAQ (reference sequence). V lost 1 base and J 8 bases, leaving 6 bases between the germline ends. The CDR3 runs to 12 residues. The CDR3 nucleotides read TGTGCCAGCAGCTTAGGGGGCTATGAGCAGTTCTTC. It translates to CASSLGGYEQFF.

The V and J genes are TRBV27 and TRBJ2-1; perhaps TRBD1 as D (6 bases). From germline, CDR1 is MNHEY and CDR2 SMNVEV (reference sequence). The CDR3 extends over 15 amino acids. Between the trimmed V and J ends, which lost 6 bases and 3 bases, there was a span of 15 bases. The CDR3 sequence is CASSRSRDNYNEQFF. The CDR3 region has the DNA TGTGCCAGCAGCCGGTCCCGGGACAACTACAATGAGCAGTTCTTC.

This clone was counted a single time. The chain links TRBV2 to TRBJ2-1; a weak D match, TRBD2 (6 bases). Deletions cut 1 base from V and 3 bases from J, with 10 bases between. There are 15 residues in the CDR3. Germline V gives CDR1 SNHLY, CDR2 FYNNEI. This CDR3 reads CASSEVAGYYNEQFF. The CDR3 DNA reads as TGTGCCAGCAGTGAAGTTGCGGGATACTACAATGAGCAGTTCTTC.

The chain combines TRBV27 with TRBJ1-1; TRBD1 might be the D (6 bases). The V gene lost 3 bases and the J gene lost 1 base, with 6 bases spanning the gap. CDR3 length equals 13 residues. Looked up from germline, CDR1 is MNHEY and CDR2 is SMNVEV (reference sequence). Here the CDR3 reads CASSLTGNTEAFF. The CDR3 bases are TGTGCCAGCAGTTTGACAGGGAACACTGAAGCTTTCTTT.